This T cell receptor beta chain was obtained from a study of blood T cell repertoires in COVID-19 (TCRdb year 2020). As for the study more broadly: Collaborator samples came from the United States, Italy and Spain and covered acute and convalescent phases of COVID-19. The material from the prospective study consisted of cDNA or gDNA derived from T cells, B-cell-depleted T cells, or PBMCs. Deeply sampled blood TCRbeta repertoires from subjects exposed to, actively infected with, or recovered from COVID-19 were included in the dataset. A freely available public database, intended as a resource for researchers studying the immune response to SARS-CoV-2, is where the repertoires were released. Samples came from the ongoing ImmuneRACE study (first 160 participants) plus 1,254 subjects from 6 global collaborators. Sample metadata almost always included a de-identified subject ID, COVID-19 status, age in years and sex. HLA class I and class II types, where available, came from metadata supplied by the sample provider rather than from assay-based typing. The paper as a whole reports these results and caveats: The amount of clinical and demographic metadata varied by source and participant and was provided uncurated.

TCRbeta CDR3 regions were amplified from genomic DNA by means of the immunoSEQ Assay, a bias-controlled multiplex PCR. In the paper's pipeline: Within the assay, amplification of reference gene primers was used to estimate how many nucleated cells each sample contained. To quantify the absolute abundance of each unique TCRbeta CDR3 rearrangement, sequence reads were collapsed and filtered. For each sample, productive Simpson clonality was calculated as the square root of Simpson's diversity index across productive rearrangements. Here the immuneACCESS table is served through TCRdb, limited to in-frame sequences with V and J called. Missing clones are a known gap in these copies; in checked studies unresolved V genes cover under half, and the rest lacks a known reason. V and J calls and clone size follow that table, whereas D and trimming were derived from the DNA. The sample table shows about 50,000 clones, and about 91% are seen once. Of the sample, 5.5% to 8% is held by the ten largest clones.

This clone was found once. Its recognized antigen is unknown. Base qualities are not provided; no much larger clone lies one nucleotide away. The collaborating institutions used their own protocols to collect whole blood in K2EDTA tubes. For TCRbeta analysis, collaborators shipped samples as frozen whole blood, isolated PBMCs, or DNA extracted from either of those sample types. Based on the germline V gene, the CDR1 and CDR2 sequences are SGHTS and YDEGEE. V and J are trimmed by 4 bases and 1 base, and the gene matches miss 7 bases of the junction. Counted from cysteine to phenylalanine, this CDR3 has 15 amino acids. Kept here is only the CDR3 DNA, which spans 45 bases and is read in frame from base 1.

The specimen was peripheral blood. The TCR originated in a man in his fifties with active COVID-19. The rearranged chain carries TRBV5-8 and TRBJ2-5; TRBD1 lines up with 7 middle nucleotides. The nucleotide sequence reads as follows: TGTGCCAGCAGCCTTATGGACAGGCCCCAAGAGACCCAGTACTTC. It translates to CASSLMDRPQETQYF.